This passage covers 15 T cell receptor beta chains from one sample sequenced in a study of blood T cells in healthy people across ages. PCR was performed a second time for about 6 to 11 cycles using a sample-barcoded 5' primer and a J-beta primer mix. TCRdb recomputed calls from the 5' RACE reads with MiXCR, one row per CDR3 protein. This table holds about 780,000 distinct CDR3 sequences, 35% to 50% found once. Source material: blood. These TCRs come from a man older than 75 in good health.

This chain joins TRBV27 and TRBJ1-1; D not certain. The germline gives CDR1 MNHEY, CDR2 SMNVEV (reference sequence). V was cut by 2 bases and J by 6 bases, with 7 bases left in between. The CDR3 contains 12 residues. CDR3 in DNA: TGTGCCAGCAGTTTAAACGGGGCTGAAGCTTTCTTT. It yields the protein CASSLNGAEAFF.

The V call is TRBV13, the J call TRBJ1-4; 10 bases match TRBD1. Germline V gives CDR1 PRHDT, CDR2 FYEKMQ (reference sequence). Trimming at V came to 6 bases and at J to 5 bases, leaving 3 bases not matched to a gene. The CDR3 totals 14 residues. DNA of the CDR3: TGTGCCAGCAGAAGGGGACAGGGGAATGAAAAACTGTTTTTT. It codes for CASRRGQGNEKLFF.

Note on this clonotype: This may be a read error: a much more frequent sequence differs by one nucleotide. V usage is TRBV4-2 and J usage is TRBJ2-7, with 9 bases matching TRBD1. Germline V CDR1 and CDR2: LGHNA, YNFKEQ. The ends lost 0 bases at V and 2 bases at J; junction bases unmatched: 14. The CDR3 is 19 residues long. The CDR3 DNA reads TGTGCCAGCAGCCAAGATACCGACAGGGGGAGCACAACCCCCTACGAGCAGTACTTC. This translates into CASSQDTDRGSTTPYEQYF.

CDR3 in DNA: TGTGCCAGCAGCCAGGGACAGGGGTATTCACCCCTCCACTTT. Protein: CASSQGQGYSPLHF. The chain couples TRBV5-5 to TRBJ1-6, with 10 bases that match TRBD1. CDR3 size: 14 residues. Germline loops: CDR1 SGHKS, CDR2 YYEKEE (reference sequence). The V segment lost 4 bases and the J segment 8 bases; nucleotides outside the gene matches: 3.

As for this clonotype: Its ends do not fully match the called genes, so a read error is possible. V usage is TRBV12-3 or TRBV12-4 and J usage is TRBJ2-1, with 9 bases aligning to TRBD2. This CDR3 comprises 14 residues. In nucleotides, the CDR3 is TGTGCCAGCGATAAGCGGGAGGATGACAATGGGCAGTTCTTC. The encoded protein is CASDKREDDNGQFF.

The V gene is TRBV29-1, the J gene TRBJ2-3; 7 bases match TRBD2. CDR3 length: 11 residues. Trimming cost V 8 bases and J 5 bases; bases outside gene matches: 4. Per the germline V gene, CDR1 is SQVTM and CDR2 is ANQGSEA. The CDR3 nucleotides are TGCAGCTACGTAGCGGGAGATACGCAGTATTTT. Its translation: CSYVAGDTQYF.

This chain connects TRBV2 to TRBJ1-4, with 7 bases matching TRBD1. CDR1 and CDR2 from the germline V gene are SNHLY and FYNNEI. The trim removed 0 bases at V and 8 bases at J, leaving 3 bases unmatched. The length of the CDR3 is 14 residues. CDR3 DNA sequence: TGTGCCAGCAGTGAAGCTGACAGGGCGGAAAAACTGTTTTTT. Translating it yields CASSEADRAEKLFF.

J is TRBJ2-3 and V is TRBV4-1, with 8 bases lining up with TRBD2. The CDR3 is 15 amino acids. Germline CDR1 MGHRA, CDR2 YSYEKL. V lost 7 bases and J lost 1; bases outside the gene matches: 7. CDR3 DNA sequence: TGCGCCAGCACCCTAGCGGGCGCGGGCACAGATACGCAGTATTTT. Protein product: CASTLAGAGTDTQYF.

The chain carries TRBV5-1 and TRBJ2-7, with unresolved D. The CDR3 totals 15 residues. Germline V gives CDR1 SGHRS, CDR2 YFSETQ. The V gene lost 0 bases and the J gene lost 0 bases, with 10 bases spanning the gap. CDR3 residues: CASSLAQSYSYEQYF. The DNA for the CDR3 is TGCGCCAGCAGCTTGGCCCAGTCCTACTCCTACGAGCAGTACTTC.

This clonotype showed up just a few times. The chain joins TRBV5-1 to TRBJ1-4, with D tentatively TRBD1 (5 bases). Looked up from germline, CDR1 is SGHRS and CDR2 is YFSETQ. The V end was cut by 4 bases, the J end by 0 bases, with 7 bases between. The CDR3 is 14 amino acids. The CDR3 sequence: CASSVDTTNEKLFF. CDR3 in DNA: TGCGCCAGCAGCGTGGACACAACTAATGAAAAACTGTTTTTT.

This clonotype was picked up one time. The chain couples TRBV29-1 to TRBJ2-7, with D perhaps matching TRBD2 (5 bases). Trimming cost V 3 bases and J 2 bases, with 14 bases left between them. Germline V gene sequence: CDR1 SQVTM, CDR2 ANQGSEA. The CDR3 spans 14 residues. The CDR3 reads CSVDGGPGTYEQYF. CDR3 bases: TGCAGCGTTGACGGAGGTCCGGGGACCTACGAGCAGTACTTC.

This clonotype was observed a handful of times. The gene calls are TRBV20-1 and TRBJ2-1; D is ambiguous. The CDR3 length is 14 residues. Trimming pared 6 bases from V and 0 bases from J, leaving 12 bases between. The V gene's germline CDR1 is DFQATT and CDR2 SNEGSKA (reference sequence). This CDR3 is CSAEGESSYNEQFF. CDR3 nucleotide sequence: TGCAGTGCCGAAGGCGAGAGCTCCTACAATGAGCAGTTCTTC.

This clonotype occurred once. The V and J genes are TRBV12-3 or TRBV12-4 and TRBJ2-3, with D uncertain. This CDR3 is 15 amino acids long. V was pared by 5 bases and J by 0 bases, with 12 bases between. Written as DNA, the CDR3 is TGTGCCAGCAGTCAACACGAAAGGAGCACAGATACGCAGTATTTT. Protein product: CASSQHERSTDTQYF.

The genes are TRBV11-3 and TRBJ2-1, with 7 bases matching TRBD1. CDR3 size: 16 residues. The germline gives CDR1 SGHNT, CDR2 YENEEA. V trimming: 5 bases; J trimming: 3 bases; junction bases outside the gene matches: 10. The CDR3: CASSEHRGSVYNEQFF. CDR3 nucleotide sequence: TGTGCCAGCAGCGAACACAGGGGATCCGTCTACAATGAGCAGTTCTTC.

There are a few counts of this clonotype. The genes are TRBV12-3 or TRBV12-4 and TRBJ2-2; 10 bases match TRBD1. This CDR3 contains 16 residues. Trimming removed 6 bases from V and 3 bases from J; junction bases left unmatched: 7. The DNA for the CDR3 is TGTGCCAGCAGGAATGGAGACAGGGGGCACACCGGGGAGCTGTTTTTT. Amino acid sequence: CASRNGDRGHTGELFF.